The T cell receptor beta chain under discussion was sequenced for a study of cytomegalovirus exposure and HLA in healthy donors. About this clone: Its antigen remains unknown.

The ends were cut back, 5 bases at V and 5 bases at J, with 12 bases in the middle. This CDR3 is 13 amino acids long. Germline values: CDR1 SGHTA, CDR2 FQGNSA. PCR employed 60 Vbeta and 13 Jbeta primers. Using immunoSEQ multiplex PCR, the repertoire was profiled, and TCRdb retains in-frame clones only, with some absent. The sample features about 160,000 clones, with about 1.6% in its top ten. The study, taken as a whole, reports: Among CMV-associated TCR beta chains, most appeared HLA-restricted in a later analysis. In a later analysis, a missense DCLRE1C variant was linked to TCR beta V- and J-gene trimming. A further, later analysis showed that HLA-associated TCR beta chains (compared with equally common others) were more clonally expanded. Within an earlier analysis, most TCR beta V segments proved productive either about 90% or about 30% of the time.

Source material: PBMCs. This rearrangement joins TRBV7-2 to TRBJ2-5, with D unresolved. The sequence came from a woman between 50 and 59 years old in good health and CMV-seronegative. CDR3: CASSISFAETQYF. CDR3 coding DNA: TGTGCCAGCAGCATCTCGTTTGCGGAGACCCAGTACTTC.